The entry below gives a single T cell receptor beta chain sequence along with its context. V was cut by 5 bases and J by 2 bases, with 3 bases left in between. Germline-derived CDR1 and CDR2 are KGHSH and LQKENI. The CDR3 has 11 residues. This entry is derived from a study of T cell responses to AZD1222 COVID-19 vaccine. Produced via immunoSEQ multiplex PCR; TCRdb's table is partial and in-frame only. The data contain 95,000 to 110,000 clones, about 89% of them singletons. This TCR was recovered from an adult in good health. The V call is TRBV18, the J call TRBJ2-5; no reliable D call. Sequenced here: peripheral blood, sampled on day 0 of AZD1222 vaccination. The CDR3 spells CASSGQETQYF. The CDR3 DNA follows: TGTGCCAGCTCAGGACAAGAGACCCAGTACTTC.